This paragraph covers one TCR beta chain sequence. The antigen remains unidentified. V was clipped by 8 bases and J by 9 bases, with 11 bases between them. CDR3 length: 12 residues. Germline loops: CDR1 MNHEY, CDR2 SVGAGI. This specimen comes from a study of T cell responses to AZD1222 COVID-19 vaccine. Study-level points and caveats: Researchers took repertoire samples only after the peak T cell response had come. Most donors were white British, females outnumbered males, and clonal diversity was possibly underestimated. Close to half of spike-specific TCRs reportedly recognize unmutated variant regions.

Sequencing was performed with immunoSEQ multiplex PCR; in TCRdb, only in-frame clones are kept and a portion is missing. The table has 100,000 or so clones, 82% seen once. The sequence came from an adult in good health. Source: peripheral blood, taken on day 0 of AZD1222 vaccination. The chain recombines TRBV6-5 with TRBJ1-6; D is possibly TRBD1 (5 bases). In nucleotides, the CDR3 is TGTGCCAGCCGCTCGGGACTTTCACCCCTCCACTTT. Translated: CASRSGLSPLHF.